This T cell receptor beta chain comes out of a study of cytomegalovirus exposure and HLA in healthy donors. Regarding the study as a whole: For most TCR sequences rarity was the rule, although some public TCRs occurred in many donors. Clusters of TCRs from the first cohort tended to co-occur in the roughly 120 validation repertoires (as a later analysis found). According to the study, roughly 160 TCR beta chains were cytomegalovirus-associated.

Only in-frame clones appear in the TCRdb table, and some are missing; sequencing was by immunoSEQ multiplex PCR. The sample shows about 200,000 clones, around 83% of them seen only once. The V end was cut by 7 bases, the J end by 3 bases, with 19 bases between. This CDR3 contains 15 residues. Germline V CDR1 and CDR2: MDHEN, SYDVKM. Of note for this clone: As yet, its antigen is unknown.

Material for sequencing was PBMCs. The clonotype originates from a woman in her twenties or thirties in good health and CMV-seropositive. The gene calls are TRBV28 and TRBJ2-7; D perhaps matches TRBD2 (5 bases). Written as DNA, the CDR3 is TGTGCCAGCACCTTAGGTTCCAGCGGTAACTACGAGCAGTACTTC. It yields the protein CASTLGSSGNYEQYF.